These 3 T cell receptor beta chains were all obtained from the same sample, sequenced in a study of high-grade serous ovarian cancer treatment subgroups. The tumor samples were collected prior to definitive surgery or chemotherapy. Assay: immunoSEQ multiplex PCR; the TCRdb copy retains only in-frame clones and omits some. Of about 4,300 clones in the sample, approximately 77% are singletons; the top ten hold under 20%. Sequencing was carried out using tumor tissue. Receptors originate from a human donor with high-grade serous ovarian cancer.

V is TRBV28 and J is TRBJ1-2; 8 bases agree with TRBD1. Germline values: CDR1 MDHEN, CDR2 SYDVKM. The CDR3 loop spans 15 amino acids. Trimming cost V 1 base and J 6 bases; bases outside gene matches: 7. CDR3 coding DNA: TGTGCCAGCAGTTTATCCGCAGGGGGCGCAGATGGCTACACCTTC. Translating it yields CASSLSAGGADGYTF.

This chain connects TRBV5-1 to TRBJ2-6; 8 bases agree with TRBD1. Germline values: CDR1 SGHRS, CDR2 YFSETQ. The CDR3 has 17 amino acids. The V segment lost 4 bases and the J segment 0 bases; nucleotides outside the gene matches: 6. CDR3 residues: CASSVDRGGSGANVLTF. The DNA of the CDR3 is TGCGCCAGCAGCGTCGACAGGGGCGGCTCTGGGGCCAACGTCCTGACTTTC.

The J gene is TRBJ2-4, the V gene TRBV18; 9 bases are a match to TRBD1. The CDR3 has 16 residues. Germline V gene lookup returns CDR1 KGHSH and CDR2 LQKENI. Unmatched junction bases numbered 13, after V lost 3 bases and J lost 10 bases. The CDR3 DNA is TGTGCCAGCTCACCCATTCCGGGGACAGGGTCAGGGATTCAGTACTTC. Translation gives CASSPIPGTGSGIQYF.